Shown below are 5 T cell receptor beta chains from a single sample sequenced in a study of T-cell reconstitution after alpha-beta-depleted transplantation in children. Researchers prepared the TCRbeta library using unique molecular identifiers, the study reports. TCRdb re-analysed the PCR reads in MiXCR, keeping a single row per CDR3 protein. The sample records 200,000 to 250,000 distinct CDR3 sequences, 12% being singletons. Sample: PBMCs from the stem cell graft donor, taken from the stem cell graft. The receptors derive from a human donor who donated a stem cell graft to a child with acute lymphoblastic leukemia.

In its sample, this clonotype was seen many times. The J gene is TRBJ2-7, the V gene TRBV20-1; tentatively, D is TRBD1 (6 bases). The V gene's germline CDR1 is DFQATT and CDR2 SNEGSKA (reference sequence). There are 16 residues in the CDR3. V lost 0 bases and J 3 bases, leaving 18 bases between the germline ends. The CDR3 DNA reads TGCAGTGCTAGAGATCTCTCCCTGGGGGCCTTCTACGAGCAGTACTTC. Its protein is CSARDLSLGAFYEQYF.

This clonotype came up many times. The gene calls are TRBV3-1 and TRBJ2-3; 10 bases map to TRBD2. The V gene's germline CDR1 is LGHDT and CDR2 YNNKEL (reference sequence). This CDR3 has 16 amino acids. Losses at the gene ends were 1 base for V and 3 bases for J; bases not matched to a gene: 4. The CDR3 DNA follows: TGTGCCAGCAGCCAAGCGATAGCGGGGGGTACAGATACGCAGTATTTT. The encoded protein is CASSQAIAGGTDTQYF.

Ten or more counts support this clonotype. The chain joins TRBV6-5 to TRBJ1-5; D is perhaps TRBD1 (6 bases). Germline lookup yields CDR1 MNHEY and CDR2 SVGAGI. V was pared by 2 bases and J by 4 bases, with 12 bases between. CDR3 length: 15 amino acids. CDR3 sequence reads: CASSYAGGGNQPQHF. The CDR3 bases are TGTGCCAGCAGTTACGCAGGAGGGGGAAATCAGCCCCAGCATTTT.

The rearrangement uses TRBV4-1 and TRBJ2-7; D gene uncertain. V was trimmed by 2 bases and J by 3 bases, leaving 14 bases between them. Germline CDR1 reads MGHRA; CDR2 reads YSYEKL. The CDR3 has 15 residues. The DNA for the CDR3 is TGCGCCAGCAGCCAAAATACATCCCGGAACTACGAGCAGTACTTC. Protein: CASSQNTSRNYEQYF.

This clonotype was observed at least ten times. CDR3 in amino acids: CSLSESGRANEQFF. Here the CDR3 DNA reads TGCAGCCTTAGTGAGAGCGGGAGGGCCAATGAGCAGTTCTTC. The chain combines TRBV29-1 with TRBJ2-1, with TRBD2 matching 10 bases. This CDR3 comprises 14 residues. Trimming removed 8 bases from V and 6 bases from J; junction bases left unmatched: 10. CDR1 is SQVTM, CDR2 ANQGSEA, per germline.